This entry lists 4 T cell receptor beta chains sequenced from one sample in a study of regulatory T cells in long-lasting Graves disease. Time point specified: newly diagnosed GD, antithyroid drugs for less than 3 months. There was RNA extracted from PBMCs, and the TCR library was made from it. The TCR beta library used iRepertoire HTBI primers with Arm-PCR amplification of CDR3. TCRdb passed the multiplex PCR reads through MiXCR, listing each CDR3 protein once. In the table there are roughly 500,000 distinct CDR3 sequences, roughly 14% of which are singletons. These same records also appear under a second study, on T cells in Graves' hyperthyroidism and ophthalmopathy.

The sequenced sample was peripheral blood mononuclear cells (PBMCs), obtained at new diagnosis, from a patient treated with antithyroid drugs. These receptors were collected from a man aged 25-45 years with Graves disease.

This clonotype has a count of ten or more. This chain links TRBV27 with TRBJ2-7, with 10 bases identical to TRBD1. The CDR3 runs 19 residues. Germline loops: CDR1 MNHEY, CDR2 SMNVEV (reference sequence). The V and J ends lost 5 bases and 5 bases, in that order; junction bases with no gene match: 21. The CDR3 reads CASSPLDRGVAGWSNEQYF. The DNA for the CDR3 is TGTGCCAGCAGTCCCCTGGACAGGGGGGTAGCGGGATGGAGTAACGAGCAGTACTTC.

This clonotype was counted at least ten times. The chain carries TRBV12-3 or TRBV12-4 and TRBJ1-6; no firm D call. The CDR3 contains 13 residues. V lost 2 bases and J 10 bases, leaving 9 bases between the germline ends. This chain's CDR3 is CASSLWRGSPLHF. Here the CDR3 DNA reads TGTGCCAGCAGTTTATGGCGGGGATCACCCCTCCACTTT.

This clonotype was seen only a few times. The CDR3 coding sequence is TGTGCCAGCAGTGGGACAGGGGGCGTCGCAGATACGCAGTATTTT. It codes for CASSGTGGVADTQYF. The rearrangement links TRBV2 to TRBJ2-3; 11 positions match TRBD1. The germline gives CDR1 SNHLY, CDR2 FYNNEI. This CDR3 contains 15 residues. V was pared by 4 bases and J by 4 bases, with 4 bases of the junction left unmatched. Together with reference TRBV2 and TRBJ2-3, the CDR3 gives the full variable domain: EPEVTQTPSHQVTQMGQEVILRCVPISNHLYFYWYRQILGQKVEFLVSFYNNEISEKSEIFDDQFSVERPDGSNFTLKIRSTKLEDSAMYFCASSGTGGVADTQYFGPGTRLTVL.

This clonotype was observed many times. The rearrangement uses TRBV3-1 and TRBJ2-3; no firm D call. The CDR3 has 12 residues. V lost 3 bases and J lost 1, with 2 bases in between. Per germline, CDR1 LGHDT and CDR2 YNNKEL (reference sequence). This chain's CDR3 is CASSHGTDTQYF. DNA of the CDR3: TGTGCCAGCAGCCATGGCACAGATACGCAGTATTTT.